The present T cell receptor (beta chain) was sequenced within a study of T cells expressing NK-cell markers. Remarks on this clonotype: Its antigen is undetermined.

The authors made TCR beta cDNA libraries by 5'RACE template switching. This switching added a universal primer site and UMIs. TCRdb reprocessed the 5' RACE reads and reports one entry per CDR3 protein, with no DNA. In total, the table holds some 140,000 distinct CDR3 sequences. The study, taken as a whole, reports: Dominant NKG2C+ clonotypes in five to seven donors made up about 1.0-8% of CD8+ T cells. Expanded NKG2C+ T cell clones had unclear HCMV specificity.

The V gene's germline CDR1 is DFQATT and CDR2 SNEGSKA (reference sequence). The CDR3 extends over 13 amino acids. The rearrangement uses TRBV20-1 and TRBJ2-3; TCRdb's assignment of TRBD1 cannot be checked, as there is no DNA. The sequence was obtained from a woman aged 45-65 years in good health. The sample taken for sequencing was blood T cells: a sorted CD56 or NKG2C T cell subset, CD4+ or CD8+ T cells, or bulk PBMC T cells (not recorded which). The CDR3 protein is CSARGRNQDTQYF.